This TCR beta chain was found in a study of CD8 T cells in ankylosing spondylitis. Study-wide results and limits: Disease-associated clones were reportedly significantly overrepresented in matched ankylosing spondylitis synovial fluid.

TCRdb reprocessed the 5' RACE reads via MiXCR and lists one record per CDR3 protein. The table lists tens of thousands of distinct CDR3 sequences, about 6% of them singletons. The CDR3 consists of 15 residues. Germline CDR1 and CDR2: SQVTM and ANQGSEA. Trimming stripped 3 bases from V and 11 bases from J, with 22 bases between. Concerning this clonotype: The antigen remains unidentified.

Sequences were obtained from synovial fluid, either unsorted or a sorted T cell fraction (not recorded which). V and J are TRBV29-1 and TRBJ1-4, with a possible D match to TRBD1 (5 bases). The source of this sequence is a male donor with ankylosing spondylitis. The CDR3 DNA follows: TGCAGCGTTGATCCAGGGACCCCCTCAGTGGGTAAACTGTTTTTT. Translating gives CSVDPGTPSVGKLFF. Drawing the rest from reference TRBV29-1 and TRBJ1-4, the complete variable domain is SAVISQKPSRDICQRGTSLTIQCQVDSQVTMMFWYRQQPGQSLTLIATANQGSEATYESGFVIDKFPISRPNLTFSTLTVSNMSPEDSSIYLCSVDPGTPSVGKLFFGSGTQLSVL.